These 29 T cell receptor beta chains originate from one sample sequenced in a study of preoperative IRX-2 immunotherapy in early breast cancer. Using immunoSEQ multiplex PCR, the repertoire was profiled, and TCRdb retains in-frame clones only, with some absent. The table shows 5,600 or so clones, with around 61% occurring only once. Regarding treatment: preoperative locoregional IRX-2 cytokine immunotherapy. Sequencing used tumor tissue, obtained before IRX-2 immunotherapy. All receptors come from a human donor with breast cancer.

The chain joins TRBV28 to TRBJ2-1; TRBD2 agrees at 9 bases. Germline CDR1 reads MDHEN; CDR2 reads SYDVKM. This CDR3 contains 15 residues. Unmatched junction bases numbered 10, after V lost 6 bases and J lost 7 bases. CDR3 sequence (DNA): TGTGCCAGCAGCCTGACTAGCGGTTTGTTTAATGAGCAGTTCTTC. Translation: CASSLTSGLFNEQFF.

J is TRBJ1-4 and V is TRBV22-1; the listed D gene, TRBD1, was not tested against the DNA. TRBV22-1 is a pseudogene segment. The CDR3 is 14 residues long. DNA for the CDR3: TGTGCCAGCAGTACCCGGACAAAAAATGAAAAACTGTTTTTT. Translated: CASSTRTKNEKLFF.

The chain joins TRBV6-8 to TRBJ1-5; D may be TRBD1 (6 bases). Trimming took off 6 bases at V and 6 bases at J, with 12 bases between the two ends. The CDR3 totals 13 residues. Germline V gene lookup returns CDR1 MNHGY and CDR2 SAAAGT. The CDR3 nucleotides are TGTGCCAGCAGGACAGGCTCTGGTCAGCCCCAGCATTTT. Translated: CASRTGSGQPQHF.

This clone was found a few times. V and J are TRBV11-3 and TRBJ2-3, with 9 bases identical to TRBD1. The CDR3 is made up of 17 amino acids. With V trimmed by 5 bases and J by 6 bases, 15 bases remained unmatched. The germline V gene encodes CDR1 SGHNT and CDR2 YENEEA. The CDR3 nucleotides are TGTGCCAGCAGCCCCCCTCCGGGACAGGGTTCCTCCGATACGCAGTATTTT. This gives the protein CASSPPPGQGSSDTQYF.

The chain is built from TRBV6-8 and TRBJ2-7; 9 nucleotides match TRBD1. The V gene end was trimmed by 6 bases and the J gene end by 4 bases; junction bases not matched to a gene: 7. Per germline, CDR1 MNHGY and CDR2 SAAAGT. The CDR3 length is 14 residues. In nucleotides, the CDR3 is TGTGCCAGCAGCCGAAACGACAGGGGGTACGAGCAGTACTTC. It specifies CASSRNDRGYEQYF.

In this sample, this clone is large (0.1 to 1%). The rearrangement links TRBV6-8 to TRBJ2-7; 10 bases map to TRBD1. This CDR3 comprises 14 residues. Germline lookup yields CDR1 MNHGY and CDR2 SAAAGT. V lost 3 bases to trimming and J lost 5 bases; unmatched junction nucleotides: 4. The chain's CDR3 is CASSYPGQGNEQYF. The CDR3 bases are TGTGCCAGCAGTTATCCGGGACAGGGGAACGAGCAGTACTTC.

DNA for the CDR3: TGTGCCAGCAGTCGCATGGGACTCGTGGCGCACGAGCAGTACTTC. Its protein product is CASSRMGLVAHEQYF. This chain links TRBV7-6 with TRBJ2-7, with a weak D call TRBD2 (6 bases). The CDR3 is made up of 15 amino acids. Trimming shortened V by 6 bases and J by 5 bases, and 20 bases separated the two germline ends. CDR1 and CDR2 (germline): SGHVS, FNYEAQ.

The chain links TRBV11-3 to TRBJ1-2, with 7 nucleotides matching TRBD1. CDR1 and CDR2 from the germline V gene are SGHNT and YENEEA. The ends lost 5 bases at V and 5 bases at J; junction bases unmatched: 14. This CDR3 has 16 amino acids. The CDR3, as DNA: TGTGCCAGCAGCCACGCGGGGGACAGCGGTGGGTATGGCTACACCTTC. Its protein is CASSHAGDSGGYGYTF.

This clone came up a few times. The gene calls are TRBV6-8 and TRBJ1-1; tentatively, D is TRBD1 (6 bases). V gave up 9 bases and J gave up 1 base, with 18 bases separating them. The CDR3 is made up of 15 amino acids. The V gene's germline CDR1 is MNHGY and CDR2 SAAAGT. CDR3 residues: CASNWRGAGNTEAFF. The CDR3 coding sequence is TGTGCCAGTAACTGGAGGGGGGCAGGGAACACTGAAGCTTTCTTT.

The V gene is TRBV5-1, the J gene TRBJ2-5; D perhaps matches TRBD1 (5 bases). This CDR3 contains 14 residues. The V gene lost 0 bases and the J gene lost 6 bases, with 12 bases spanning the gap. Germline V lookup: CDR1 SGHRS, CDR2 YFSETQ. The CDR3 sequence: CASSLAQTAKTQYF. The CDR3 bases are TGCGCCAGCAGCTTGGCCCAGACAGCGAAGACCCAGTACTTC.

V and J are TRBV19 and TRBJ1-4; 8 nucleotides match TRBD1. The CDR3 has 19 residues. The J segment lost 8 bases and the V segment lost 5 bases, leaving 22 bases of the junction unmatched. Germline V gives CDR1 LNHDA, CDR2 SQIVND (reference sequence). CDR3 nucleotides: TGTGCCAGTAGTGTCTCGAGCCACGGTGACAGGGGCTTTAGGGAAAAACTGTTTTTT. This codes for CASSVSSHGDRGFREKLFF.

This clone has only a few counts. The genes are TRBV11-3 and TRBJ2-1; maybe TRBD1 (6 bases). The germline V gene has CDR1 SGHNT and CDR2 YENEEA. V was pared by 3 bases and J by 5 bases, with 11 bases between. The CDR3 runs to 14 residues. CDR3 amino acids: CASSLGQFNNEQFF. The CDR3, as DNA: TGTGCCAGCAGCTTGGGACAATTTAACAATGAGCAGTTCTTC.

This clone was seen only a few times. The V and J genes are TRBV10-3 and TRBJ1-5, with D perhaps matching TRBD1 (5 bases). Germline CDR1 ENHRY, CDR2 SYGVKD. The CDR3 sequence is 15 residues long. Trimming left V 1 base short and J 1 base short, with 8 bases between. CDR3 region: CAISEFGGSNQPQHF. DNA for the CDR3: TGTGCCATCAGTGAGTTCGGGGGGAGCAATCAGCCCCAGCATTTT.

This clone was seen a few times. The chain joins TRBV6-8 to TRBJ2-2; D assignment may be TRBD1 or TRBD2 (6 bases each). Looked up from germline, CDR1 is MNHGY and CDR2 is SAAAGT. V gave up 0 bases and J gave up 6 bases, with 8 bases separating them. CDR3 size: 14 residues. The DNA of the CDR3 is TGTGCCAGCAGTTACTCGGAGGGGGCCGGGGAGCTGTTTTTT. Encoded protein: CASSYSEGAGELFF.

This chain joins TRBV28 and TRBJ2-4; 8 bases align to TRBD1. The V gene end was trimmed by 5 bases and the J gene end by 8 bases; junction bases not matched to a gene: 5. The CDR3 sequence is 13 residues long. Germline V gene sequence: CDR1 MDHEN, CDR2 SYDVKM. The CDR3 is CASSIPGQDIQYF. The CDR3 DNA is TGTGCCAGCAGTATCCCGGGACAGGACATTCAGTACTTC.

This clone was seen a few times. This chain's CDR3 is CASSYSSFDYEQYF. CDR3 coding DNA: TGTGCCAGCAGTTACTCAAGTTTCGACTACGAGCAGTACTTC. The V and J genes are TRBV6-8 and TRBJ2-7; D unclear. Germline CDR1 reads MNHGY; CDR2 reads SAAAGT. V was pared by 0 bases and J by 3 bases, with 9 bases between. The CDR3 runs 14 residues.

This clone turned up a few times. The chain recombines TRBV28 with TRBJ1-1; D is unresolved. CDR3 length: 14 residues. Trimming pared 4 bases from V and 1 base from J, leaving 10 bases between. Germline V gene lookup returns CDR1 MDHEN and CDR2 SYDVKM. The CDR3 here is CASSSPSPNTEAFF. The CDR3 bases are TGTGCCAGCAGTTCCCCCTCCCCGAACACTGAAGCTTTCTTT.

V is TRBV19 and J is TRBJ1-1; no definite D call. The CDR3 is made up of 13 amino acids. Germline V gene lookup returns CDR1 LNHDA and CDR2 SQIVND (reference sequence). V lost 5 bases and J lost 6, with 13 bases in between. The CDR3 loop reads CASSPRYESEAFF. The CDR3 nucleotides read TGTGCCAGTAGTCCCCGTTACGAATCTGAAGCTTTCTTT.

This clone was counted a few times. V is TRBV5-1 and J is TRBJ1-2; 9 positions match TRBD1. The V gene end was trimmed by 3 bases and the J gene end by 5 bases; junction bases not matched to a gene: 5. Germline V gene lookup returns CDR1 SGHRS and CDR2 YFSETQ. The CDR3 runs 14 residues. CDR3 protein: CASSWGTGLYGYTF. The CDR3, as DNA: TGCGCCAGCAGCTGGGGGACAGGGCTTTATGGCTACACCTTC.

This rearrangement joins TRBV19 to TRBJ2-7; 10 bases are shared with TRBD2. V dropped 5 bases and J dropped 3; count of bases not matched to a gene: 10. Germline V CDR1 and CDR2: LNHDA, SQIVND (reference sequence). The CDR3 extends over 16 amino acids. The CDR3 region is CASSPWVTSGNYEQYF. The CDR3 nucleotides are TGTGCCAGTAGTCCTTGGGTCACTAGCGGGAACTACGAGCAGTACTTC.

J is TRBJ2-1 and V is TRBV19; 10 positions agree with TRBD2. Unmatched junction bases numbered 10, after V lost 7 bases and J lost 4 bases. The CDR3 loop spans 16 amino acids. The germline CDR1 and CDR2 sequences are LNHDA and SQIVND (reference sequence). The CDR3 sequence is CASIGGQAGGYNEQFF. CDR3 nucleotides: TGTGCCAGTATCGGGGGACAAGCGGGAGGGTACAATGAGCAGTTCTTC.

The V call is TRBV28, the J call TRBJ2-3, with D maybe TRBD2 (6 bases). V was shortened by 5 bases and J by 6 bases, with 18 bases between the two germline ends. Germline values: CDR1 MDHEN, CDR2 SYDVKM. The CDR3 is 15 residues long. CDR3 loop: CASSLRRATTDTQYF. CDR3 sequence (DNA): TGTGCCAGCAGTCTTAGGAGGGCCACGACGGATACGCAGTATTTT.

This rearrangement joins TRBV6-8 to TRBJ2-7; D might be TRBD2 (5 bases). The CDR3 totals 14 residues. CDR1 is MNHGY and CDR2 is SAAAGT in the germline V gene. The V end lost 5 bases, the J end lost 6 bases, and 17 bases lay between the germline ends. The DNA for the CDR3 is TGTGCCAGCAGTCACGGCACGGTTGGGAGCGAGCAGTACTTC. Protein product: CASSHGTVGSEQYF.

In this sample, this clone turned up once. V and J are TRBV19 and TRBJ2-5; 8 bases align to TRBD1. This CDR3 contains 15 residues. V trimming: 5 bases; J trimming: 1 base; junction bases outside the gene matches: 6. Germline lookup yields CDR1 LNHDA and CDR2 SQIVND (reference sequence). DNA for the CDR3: TGTGCCAGTAGTCCAGGGGGCTTGCCCCAAGAGACCCAGTACTTC. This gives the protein CASSPGGLPQETQYF. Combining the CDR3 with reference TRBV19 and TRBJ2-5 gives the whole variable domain DGGITQSPKYLFRKEGQNVTLSCEQNLNHDAMYWYRQDPGQGLRLIYYSQIVNDFQKGDIAEGYSVSREKKESFPLTVTSAQKNPTAFYLCASSPGGLPQETQYFGPGTRLLVL.

CDR3 nucleotides: TGTGCCAGTAGTATTTCCACTCTCTCTATGAGCACAGATACGCAGTATTTT. This translates into CASSISTLSMSTDTQYF. The J gene is TRBJ2-3, the V gene TRBV19; no definite D call. CDR3 size: 17 residues. Germline V lookup: CDR1 LNHDA, CDR2 SQIVND (reference sequence). The V end was cut by 3 bases, the J end by 0 bases, with 16 bases between.

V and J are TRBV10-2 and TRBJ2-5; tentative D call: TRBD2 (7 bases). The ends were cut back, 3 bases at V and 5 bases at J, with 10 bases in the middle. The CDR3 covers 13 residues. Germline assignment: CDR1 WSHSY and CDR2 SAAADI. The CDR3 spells CASSEGGGETQYF. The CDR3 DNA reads TGCGCCAGCAGTGAAGGGGGAGGGGAGACCCAGTACTTC.

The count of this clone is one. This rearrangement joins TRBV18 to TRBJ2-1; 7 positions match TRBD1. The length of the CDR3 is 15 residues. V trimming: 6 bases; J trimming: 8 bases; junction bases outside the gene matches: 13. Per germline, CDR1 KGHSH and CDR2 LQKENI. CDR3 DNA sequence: TGTGCCAGCTCGGTTTTTAGGACAGGTCTCCATGAGCAGTTCTTC. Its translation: CASSVFRTGLHEQFF.

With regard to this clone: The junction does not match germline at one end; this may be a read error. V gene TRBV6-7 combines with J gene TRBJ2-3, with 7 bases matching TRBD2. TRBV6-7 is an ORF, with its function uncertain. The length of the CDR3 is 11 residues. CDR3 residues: CASSYGGLRNF. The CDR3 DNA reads TGTGCCAGCAGTTACGGGGGACTAAGGAATTTT.

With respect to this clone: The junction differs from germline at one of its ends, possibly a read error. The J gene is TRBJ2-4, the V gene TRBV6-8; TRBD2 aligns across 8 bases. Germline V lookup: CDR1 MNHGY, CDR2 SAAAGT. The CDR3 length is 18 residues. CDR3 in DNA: TGTGCCATCAGTGCAGCAGCGGGAGTAGATATGGCCAAAAACATTCAGTACTTC. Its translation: CAISAAAGVDMAKNIQYF.